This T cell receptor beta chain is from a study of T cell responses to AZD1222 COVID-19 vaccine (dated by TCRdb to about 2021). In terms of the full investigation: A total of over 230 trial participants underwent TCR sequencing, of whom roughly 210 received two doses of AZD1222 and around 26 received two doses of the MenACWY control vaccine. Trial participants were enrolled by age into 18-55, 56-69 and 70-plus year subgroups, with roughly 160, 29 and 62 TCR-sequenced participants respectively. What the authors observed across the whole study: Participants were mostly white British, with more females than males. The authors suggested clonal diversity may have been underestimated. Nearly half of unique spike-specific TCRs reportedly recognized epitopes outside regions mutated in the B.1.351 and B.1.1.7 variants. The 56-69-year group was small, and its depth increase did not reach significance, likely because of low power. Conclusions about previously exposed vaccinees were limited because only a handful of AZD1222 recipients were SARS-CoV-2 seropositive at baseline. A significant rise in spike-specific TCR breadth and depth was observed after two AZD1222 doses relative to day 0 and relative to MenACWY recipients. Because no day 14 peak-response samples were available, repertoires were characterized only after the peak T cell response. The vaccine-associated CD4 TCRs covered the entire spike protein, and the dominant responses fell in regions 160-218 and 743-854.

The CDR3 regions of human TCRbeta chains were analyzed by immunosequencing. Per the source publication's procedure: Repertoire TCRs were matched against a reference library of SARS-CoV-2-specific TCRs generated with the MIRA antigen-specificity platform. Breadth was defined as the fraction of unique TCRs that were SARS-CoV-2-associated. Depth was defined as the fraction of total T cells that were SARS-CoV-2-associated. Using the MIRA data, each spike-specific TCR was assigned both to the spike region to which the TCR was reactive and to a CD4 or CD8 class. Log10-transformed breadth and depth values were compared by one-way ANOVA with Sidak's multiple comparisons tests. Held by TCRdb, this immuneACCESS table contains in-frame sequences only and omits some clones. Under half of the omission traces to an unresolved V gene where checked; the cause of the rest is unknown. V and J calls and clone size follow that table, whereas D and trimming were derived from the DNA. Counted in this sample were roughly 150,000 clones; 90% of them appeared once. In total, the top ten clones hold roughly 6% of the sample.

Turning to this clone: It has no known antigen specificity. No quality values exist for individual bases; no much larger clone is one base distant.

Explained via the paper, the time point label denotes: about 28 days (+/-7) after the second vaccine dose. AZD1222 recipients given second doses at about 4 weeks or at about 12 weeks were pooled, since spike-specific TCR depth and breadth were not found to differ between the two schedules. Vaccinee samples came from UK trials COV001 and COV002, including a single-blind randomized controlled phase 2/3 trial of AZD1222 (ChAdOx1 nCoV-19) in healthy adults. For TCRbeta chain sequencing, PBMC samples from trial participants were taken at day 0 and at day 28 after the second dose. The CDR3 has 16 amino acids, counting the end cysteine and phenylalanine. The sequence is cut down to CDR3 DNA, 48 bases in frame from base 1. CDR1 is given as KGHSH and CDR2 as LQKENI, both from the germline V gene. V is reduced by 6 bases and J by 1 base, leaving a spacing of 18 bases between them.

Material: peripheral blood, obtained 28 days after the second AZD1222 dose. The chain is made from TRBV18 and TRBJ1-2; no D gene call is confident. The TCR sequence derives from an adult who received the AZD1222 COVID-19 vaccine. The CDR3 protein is CASSTRAESDNYGYTF. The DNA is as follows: TGTGCCAGCTCCACCCGAGCGGAATCAGATAACTATGGCTACACCTTC.